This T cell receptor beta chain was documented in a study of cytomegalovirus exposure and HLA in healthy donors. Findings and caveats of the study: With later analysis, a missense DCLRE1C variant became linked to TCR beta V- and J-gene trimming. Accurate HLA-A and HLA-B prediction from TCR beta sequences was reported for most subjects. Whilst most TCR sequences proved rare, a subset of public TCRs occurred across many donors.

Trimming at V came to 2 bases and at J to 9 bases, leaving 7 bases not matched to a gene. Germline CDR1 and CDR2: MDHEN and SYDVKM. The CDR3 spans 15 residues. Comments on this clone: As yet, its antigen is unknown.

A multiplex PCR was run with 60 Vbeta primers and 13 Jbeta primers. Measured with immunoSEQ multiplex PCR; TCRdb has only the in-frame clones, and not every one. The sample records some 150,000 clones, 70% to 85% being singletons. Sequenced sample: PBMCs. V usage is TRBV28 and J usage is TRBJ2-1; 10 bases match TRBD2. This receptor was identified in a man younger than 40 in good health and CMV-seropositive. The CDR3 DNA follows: TGTGCCAGCAGTTTAAGCGGGAGGGCCTTGAGTGAGCAGTTCTTC. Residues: CASSLSGRALSEQFF.